The clone carrying this T cell receptor beta chain was seen once. Its specificity is not known. The sample originates from a study of cytomegalovirus exposure and HLA in healthy donors. Whole-study results and caveats: A prior analysis recorded that most TCR beta V segments were productive about 87% or about 30% of the time. The study reported that TCR beta sequences accurately predicted HLA-A and HLA-B alleles in most subjects. As a later analysis showed, several of the most significant clusters appeared to be linked to common viral pathogens.

In the PCR, 60 Vbeta and 13 Jbeta primers were used. Clones were sequenced by immunoSEQ multiplex PCR, and TCRdb holds only the in-frame ones, with some missing. The sample lists roughly 150,000 clones; around 80% were seen once. The germline V gene encodes CDR1 SEHNR and CDR2 FQNEAQ (reference sequence). The CDR3 sequence is 16 residues long. V lost 5 bases and J lost 6; bases outside the gene matches: 13. Donors sampled were nominally healthy, though unrecorded immune exposures were likely. The rearrangement links TRBV7-9 to TRBJ1-1, with 9 bases that match TRBD1. This receptor was identified in a boy aged 2 to 10 in good health and CMV-seronegative. Sequencing was performed on PBMCs. CDR3 coding DNA: TGTGCCAGCAGCCCACGACAGGGGGGGTTCTTTGCTGAAGCTTTCTTT. It specifies CASSPRQGGFFAEAFF.